The 12 T cell receptor beta chains below all came from one sample that was sequenced in a study of blood T cell repertoires in COVID-19. TCRdb's copy holds only in-frame clones and misses some; the assay was immunoSEQ multiplex PCR. The sample shows roughly 260,000 clones, 82% of them seen only once. Material for sequencing was peripheral blood. The receptors here all came from a woman aged 80 or over with active or convalescent COVID-19.

In its sample, this clone was seen a few times. J is TRBJ1-1 and V is TRBV24-1, with D perhaps matching TRBD1 (6 bases). The CDR3 totals 14 residues. The germline gives CDR1 KGHDR, CDR2 SFDVKD. Trimming took 5 bases from V and 3 from J, leaving 12 bases between them. The DNA of the CDR3 is TGTGCCACCAGTGCGGGGGGCTTGGACACTGAAGCTTTCTTT. The encoded protein is CATSAGGLDTEAFF.

V gene TRBV28 combines with J gene TRBJ1-4; weak D call: TRBD1 (6 bases). Germline CDR1 MDHEN, CDR2 SYDVKM. The CDR3 spans 11 residues. V shed 2 bases and J shed 13 bases, with 8 bases lying between them. The CDR3 here is CASSLRGALFF. Written as DNA, the CDR3 is TGTGCCAGCAGTTTACGGGGGGCACTGTTTTTT.

V and J are TRBV3-1 (or the pseudogene TRBV3-2) and TRBJ1-2; D is unresolved. The CDR3 extends over 13 amino acids. Trimming left V 1 base short and J 4 bases short, with 7 bases between. Germline V gene sequence: CDR1 LGHDT, CDR2 YNNKEL (reference sequence). DNA for the CDR3: TGTGCCAGCAGCCAAGGGTGGAGCTATGGCTACACCTTC. It specifies CASSQGWSYGYTF.

The chain employs TRBV3-1 (or the pseudogene TRBV3-2) and TRBJ1-1; 10 nucleotides line up with TRBD1. This CDR3 contains 14 residues. V was pared by 5 bases and J by 4 bases, with 4 bases of the junction left unmatched. Germline lookup yields CDR1 LGHDT and CDR2 YNNKEL (reference sequence). Here the CDR3 reads CASSIRQGATEAFF. CDR3 coding DNA: TGTGCCAGCAGCATCCGACAGGGGGCCACTGAAGCTTTCTTT.

V is TRBV7-9 and J is TRBJ2-7; TRBD1 matches 7 bases. The CDR3 totals 14 residues. Germline-derived CDR1 and CDR2 are SEHNR and FQNEAQ (reference sequence). J lost 4 bases, V lost 4 bases, and 7 bases had no gene match. The CDR3 DNA sequence: TGTGCCAGCAGCTCCCGACAGGGCCCTTACGAGCAGTACTTC. This gives the protein CASSSRQGPYEQYF.

The chain uses TRBV10-3 and TRBJ2-7, with 7 bases aligning to TRBD2. CDR1 is ENHRY, CDR2 SYGVKD, per germline. With 11 bases clipped from V and 7 bases from J, the junction kept 11 bases outside the gene matches. The CDR3 consists of 12 residues. CDR3 bases: TGTGCCCACGGTGGGCGGGAGCATGAGCAGTACTTC. Its protein product is CAHGGREHEQYF.

This chain links TRBV4-2 with TRBJ2-4; D is ambiguous. The CDR3 runs to 16 residues. CDR1 LGHNA and CDR2 YNFKEQ come from the germline V gene. Trimming took off 0 bases at V and 5 bases at J, with 14 bases between the two ends. The CDR3 loop is CASSQEGLIRQNIQYF. CDR3 bases: TGTGCCAGCAGCCAAGAGGGCCTAATTCGGCAAAACATTCAGTACTTC.

The chain combines TRBV13 with TRBJ2-3; D gene unclear. V lost 2 bases to trimming and J lost 2 bases, with 8 bases between them. This CDR3 comprises 14 residues. Germline CDR1 and CDR2: PRHDT and FYEKMQ (reference sequence). CDR3 DNA: TGTGCCAGCAGCTTAAACAGAAACACAGATACGCAGTATTTT. It translates to CASSLNRNTDTQYF.

The chain uses TRBV27 and TRBJ2-2, with TRBD2 as a possible D gene (5 bases). Trimming took 10 bases from V and 6 from J, leaving 24 bases between them. The V gene's germline CDR1 is MNHEY and CDR2 SMNVEV (reference sequence). There are 16 residues in the CDR3. The CDR3 nucleotides are TGTGCCACCCGGCTGGAGGCAGGTAGTAAGGCCGGGGAGCTGTTTTTT. Protein sequence: CATRLEAGSKAGELFF.

The gene calls are TRBV25-1 and TRBJ1-1, with 9 bases fitting TRBD1. Germline CDR1 and CDR2: MGHDK and SYGVNS. V lost 3 bases, J lost 1 base, and 0 bases stayed unmatched. This CDR3 has 14 residues. Here the CDR3 DNA reads TGTGCCAGCAGTGAGACAGGGGGGAACACTGAAGCTTTCTTT. As protein: CASSETGGNTEAFF.

This chain uses TRBV7-2 with TRBJ2-5; TRBD2 matches 8 bases. The CDR3 is made up of 13 amino acids. The junction had 3 bases not matched to a gene; V was cut back by 4 bases and J by 5 bases. Germline CDR1 reads SGHTA; CDR2 reads FQGNSA. CDR3 in amino acids: CASSSRGAETQYF. In DNA, the CDR3 is TGTGCCAGCAGCTCGCGGGGGGCGGAGACCCAGTACTTC. The entire variable domain, with the rest obtained from reference TRBV7-2 and TRBJ2-5, is as follows: GAGVSQSPSNKVTEKGKDVELRCDPISGHTALYWYRQSLGQGLEFLIYFQGNSAPDKSGLPSDRFSAERTGGSVSTLTIQRTQQEDSAVYLCASSSRGAETQYFGPGTRLLVL.

The chain links TRBV5-4 to TRBJ1-5; 9 bases align to TRBD1. The CDR3 is 16 amino acids. Germline-derived CDR1 and CDR2 are SGHNT and YYREEE (reference sequence). Trimming removed 2 bases from V and 6 bases from J; junction bases left unmatched: 9. CDR3 sequence (DNA): TGTGCCAGCAGCTTTCAAGGGACAGGGTTGACTCAGCCCCAGCATTTT. Its protein product is CASSFQGTGLTQPQHF.